The present TCR beta chain was sequenced within a study of cytomegalovirus exposure and HLA in healthy donors. V lost 3 bases to trimming and J lost 8 bases; unmatched junction nucleotides: 8. Germline assignment: CDR1 SQVTM and CDR2 ANQGSEA. The CDR3 has 13 residues. Findings and limits, study-wide: Donors belonging to an Asian-associated ancestry cluster reportedly showed fewer N-insertions in productive TCRs than the approximately 670-donor mean, according to what a later analysis found. Later on, an analysis tied 18,000 or so TCR beta sequences to HLA alleles at 0.05 false discovery rate.

The PCR ran on 60 Vbeta and 13 Jbeta primers. The method was immunoSEQ multiplex PCR; TCRdb's version includes in-frame clones alone and lacks a portion of them. This table holds around 170,000 clones, 79% found once. As for this clone: Its specificity is not known.

The chain joins TRBV29-1 to TRBJ1-1; 8 nucleotides align to TRBD1. The origin of this receptor is a woman aged 40 to 50 in good health and CMV-seronegative. The sequencing sample was made of PBMCs. The CDR3: CSVDGTGPPEAFF. The CDR3 nucleotides are TGCAGCGTTGATGGGACAGGACCCCCCGAAGCTTTCTTT.